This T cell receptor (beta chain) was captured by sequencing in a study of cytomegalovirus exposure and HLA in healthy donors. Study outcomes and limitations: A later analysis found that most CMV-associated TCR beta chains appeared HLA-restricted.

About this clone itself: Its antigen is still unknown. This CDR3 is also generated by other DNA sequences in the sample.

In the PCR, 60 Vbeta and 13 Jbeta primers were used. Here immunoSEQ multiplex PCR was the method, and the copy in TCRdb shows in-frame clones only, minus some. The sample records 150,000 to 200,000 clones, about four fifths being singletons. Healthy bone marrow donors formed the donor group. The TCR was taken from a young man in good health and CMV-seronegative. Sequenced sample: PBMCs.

Here the CDR3 reads CASSQGQGAYEQYF. The CDR3 coding sequence is TGCGCCAGCAGCCAAGGGCAGGGGGCTTACGAGCAGTACTTC. This chain links TRBV4-3 with TRBJ2-7; 8 bases fit TRBD1. The CDR3 consists of 14 residues. V lost 1 base and J lost 4; bases outside the gene matches: 3. CDR1 LGHNA and CDR2 YSLEER come from the germline V gene.